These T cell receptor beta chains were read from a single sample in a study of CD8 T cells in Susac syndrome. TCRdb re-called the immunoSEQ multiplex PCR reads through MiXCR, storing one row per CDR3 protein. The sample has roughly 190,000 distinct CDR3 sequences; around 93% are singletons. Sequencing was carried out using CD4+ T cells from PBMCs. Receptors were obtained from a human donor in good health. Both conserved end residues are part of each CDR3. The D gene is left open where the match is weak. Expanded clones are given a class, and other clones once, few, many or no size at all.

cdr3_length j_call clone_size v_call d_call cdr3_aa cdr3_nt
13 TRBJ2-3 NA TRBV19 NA CASRGQGPDTQYF TGTGCCAGTAGGGGGCAGGGGCCAGATACGCAGTATTTT
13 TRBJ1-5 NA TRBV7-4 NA CAGVQVCNQPQHF TGTGCCGGGGTACAGGTATGCAATCAGCCCCAGCATTTT
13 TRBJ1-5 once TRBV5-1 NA CASREGRGQPQHF TGCGCCAGCAGGGAAGGTCGGGGGCAGCCCCAGCATTTT
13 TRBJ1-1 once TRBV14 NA CASSQERWTEAFF TGTGCCAGCAGCCAAGAGAGGTGGACTGAAGCTTTCTTT
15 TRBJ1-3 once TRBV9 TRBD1 CASSARQGLGNTIYF TGTGCCAGCAGCGCCAGACAGGGCCTTGGAAACACCATATATTTT
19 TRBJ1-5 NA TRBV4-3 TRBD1 CASSQVPGQGIWSNQPQHF TGCGCCAGCAGCCAAGTGCCGGGACAGGGGATCTGGAGCAATCAGCCCCAGCATTTT
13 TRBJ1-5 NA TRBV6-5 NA CASTQKVGQPQHF TGTGCCAGCACACAGAAGGTCGGTCAGCCCCAGCATTTT
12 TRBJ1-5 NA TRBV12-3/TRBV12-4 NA CASSFGEQPQHF TGTGCCAGCAGTTTCGGAGAGCAGCCCCAGCATTTT
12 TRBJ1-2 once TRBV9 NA CASSVAFNGYTF TGTGCCAGCAGCGTAGCGTTCAATGGCTACACCTTC
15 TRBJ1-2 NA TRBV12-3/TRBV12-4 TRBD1 CASSLTGANSDGYTF TGTGCCAGCAGCCTGACAGGGGCCAATTCGGATGGCTACACCTTC
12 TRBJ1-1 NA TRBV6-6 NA CASSYSRGEAFF TGTGCCAGCAGTTACTCGAGAGGTGAAGCTTTCTTT
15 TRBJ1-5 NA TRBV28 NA CASRRTGAGYQPQHF TGTGCCAGCAGAAGGACGGGCGCAGGTTATCAGCCCCAGCATTTT
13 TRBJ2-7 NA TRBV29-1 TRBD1 CSVETGFSYEQYF TGCAGCGTTGAGACAGGGTTTTCCTACGAGCAGTACTTC
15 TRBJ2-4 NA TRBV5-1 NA CASSLAGPPHNIQYF TGCGCCAGCAGCTTGGCCGGACCACCCCACAACATTCAGTACTTC
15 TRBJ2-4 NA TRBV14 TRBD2 CASSPSGGAKNIQYF TGTGCCAGCAGCCCCAGCGGGGGGGCCAAAAACATTCAGTACTTC
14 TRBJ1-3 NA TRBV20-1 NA CSALFPGAGNTIYF TGCAGTGCCCTCTTCCCAGGGGCTGGAAACACCATATATTTT
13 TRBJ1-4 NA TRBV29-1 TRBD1 CSAGGQGYEKLFF TGCAGCGCAGGGGGACAGGGTTATGAAAAACTGTTTTTT
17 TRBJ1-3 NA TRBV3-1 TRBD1 CASSPRTGELSGNTIYF TGTGCCAGCAGCCCCCGGACAGGGGAACTCTCTGGAAACACCATATATTTT
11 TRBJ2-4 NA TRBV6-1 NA CASTQKNIQYF TGTGCCAGCACACAGAAAAACATTCAGTACTTC
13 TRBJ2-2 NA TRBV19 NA CASSRPGTGELFF TGTGCCAGTAGTCGTCCCGGGACCGGGGAGCTGTTTTTT
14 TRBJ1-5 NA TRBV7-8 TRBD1 CASKEGQGVGRQHF TGTGCCAGCAAAGAAGGGCAGGGGGTCGGCCGCCAGCATTTT
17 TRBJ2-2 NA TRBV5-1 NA CASSASTQGSNTGELFF TGCGCCAGCAGCGCATCCACGCAGGGATCCAACACCGGGGAGCTGTTTTTT
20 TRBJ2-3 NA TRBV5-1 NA CASSLVETVGRRRSTDTQYF TGCGCCAGCAGCTTGGTTGAGACGGTTGGTCGACGGAGAAGCACAGATACGCAGTATTTT
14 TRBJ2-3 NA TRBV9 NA CASSPRVAADTQYF TGTGCCAGCAGCCCCCGTGTGGCAGCAGATACGCAGTATTTT
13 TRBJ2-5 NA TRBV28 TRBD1 CASSTTGPETQYF TGTGCCAGCAGTACGACAGGGCCAGAGACCCAGTACTTC
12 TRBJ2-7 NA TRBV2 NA CASRGTSYEQYF TGTGCCAGTAGAGGGACGTCCTACGAGCAGTACTTC
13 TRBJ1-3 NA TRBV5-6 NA CASSLSTGNTIYF TGTGCCAGCAGCCTGAGTACCGGAAACACCATATATTTT
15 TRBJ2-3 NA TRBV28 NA CASSSGKKGTDTQYF TGTGCCAGCAGTTCCGGGAAGAAGGGCACAGATACGCAGTATTTT
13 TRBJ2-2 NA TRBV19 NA CASRSDSTGELFF TGTGCCTCTAGGTCGGACAGCACCGGGGAGCTGTTTTTT
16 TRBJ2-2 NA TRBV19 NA CASTRPLGRATGELFF TGTGCCAGTACTCGGCCTTTGGGCAGGGCCACCGGGGAGCTGTTTTTT
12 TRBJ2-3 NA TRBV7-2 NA CASSSESYTQYF TGTGCCAGCAGCTCCGAATCTTATACGCAGTATTTT
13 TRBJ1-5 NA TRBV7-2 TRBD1 CASSSTGEQPQHF TGTGCCAGCAGCTCGACAGGGGAACAGCCCCAGCATTTT
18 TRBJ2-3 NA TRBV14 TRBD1 CASSQEFRTGGHTDTQYF TGTGCCAGCAGCCAAGAATTCCGGACAGGCGGACACACAGATACGCAGTATTTT
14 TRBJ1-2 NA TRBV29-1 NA CSAHTTGRGGGYTF TGCAGCGCGCATACTACGGGGCGAGGCGGAGGCTACACCTTC
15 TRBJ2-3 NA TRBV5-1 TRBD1 CASSFTGDGTDTQYF TGCGCCAGCAGCTTTACAGGGGATGGCACAGATACGCAGTATTTT
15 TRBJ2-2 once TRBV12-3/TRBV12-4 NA CASSLLTSRGGELFF TGTGCCAGCAGCCTACTGACTAGTCGCGGCGGGGAGCTGTTTTTT
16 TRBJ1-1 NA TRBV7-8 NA CASSLAPGRGVEEAFF TGTGCCAGCAGCTTAGCACCCGGTCGAGGCGTCGAAGAAGCTTTCTTT
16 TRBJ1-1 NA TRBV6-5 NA CASSYVAGGLNTEAFF TGTGCCAGCAGTTACGTGGCAGGAGGACTAAACACTGAAGCTTTCTTT
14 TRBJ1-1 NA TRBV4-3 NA CASSQEGARTEAFF TGCGCCAGCAGCCAAGAGGGGGCGCGCACTGAAGCTTTCTTT
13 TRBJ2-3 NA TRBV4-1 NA CASSPLNTDTQYF TGCGCCAGCAGCCCTCTTAACACAGATACGCAGTATTTT
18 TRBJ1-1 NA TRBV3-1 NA CASSQDRAGVIMNTEAFF TGTGCCAGCAGCCAAGATCGGGCCGGGGTTATAATGAACACTGAAGCTTTCTTT
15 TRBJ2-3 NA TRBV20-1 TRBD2 CSAKTPAGNTDTQYF TGCAGTGCTAAAACGCCAGCGGGAAACACAGATACGCAGTATTTT
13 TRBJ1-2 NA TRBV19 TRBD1 CASEDRRNYGYTF TGTGCCAGCGAGGACAGGAGGAACTATGGCTACACCTTC
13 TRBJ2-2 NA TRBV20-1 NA CSASVSNTGELFF TGCAGTGCTAGCGTCTCGAACACCGGGGAGCTGTTTTTT